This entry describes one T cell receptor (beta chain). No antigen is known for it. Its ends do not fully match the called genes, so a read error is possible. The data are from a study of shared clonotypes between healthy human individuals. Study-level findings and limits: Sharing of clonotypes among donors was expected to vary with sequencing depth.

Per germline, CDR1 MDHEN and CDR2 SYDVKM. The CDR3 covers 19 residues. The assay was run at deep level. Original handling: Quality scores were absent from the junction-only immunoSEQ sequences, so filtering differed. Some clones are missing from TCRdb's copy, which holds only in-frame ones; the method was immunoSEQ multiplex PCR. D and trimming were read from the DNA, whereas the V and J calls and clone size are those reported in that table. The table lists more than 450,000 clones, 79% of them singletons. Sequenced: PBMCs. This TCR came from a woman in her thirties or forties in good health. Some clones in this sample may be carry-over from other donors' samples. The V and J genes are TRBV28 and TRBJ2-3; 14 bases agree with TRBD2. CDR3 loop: CTSSFQTSGRERDTDTQYF. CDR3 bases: TGTACCAGCAGTTTCCAGACTAGCGGGAGGGAAAGGGACACAGATACGCAGTATTTT.